This T cell receptor (beta chain) was observed in a study of graft-versus-host responses after intestinal transplantation. Sequencing was performed with immunoSEQ multiplex PCR; in TCRdb, only in-frame clones are kept and a portion is missing. The table includes under 15,000 clones, around 77% detected once. General study points: Ileal or blood samples showed some GvH clones first, and such clones were also found in recipient marrow.

Both intraepithelial and lamina propria lymphocytes were released by processing graft tissue. Germline-derived CDR1 and CDR2 are SGHVS and FQNEAQ. The CDR3 loop spans 14 amino acids. V shed 4 bases and J shed 2 bases, with 8 bases lying between them. As regards this clone: As yet, its antigen is unknown.

This receptor was obtained from a human patient who received an intestinal transplant, so some T cells may come from the graft donor. This sequence joins TRBV7-8 and TRBJ2-2, with D perhaps TRBD1 (5 bases). The sample consisted of ileum tissue, taken about 26 days after intestinal transplant. CDR3 in amino acids: CASSSQGNTGELFF. CDR3 DNA sequence: TGTGCCAGCAGCTCGCAGGGAAACACCGGGGAGCTGTTTTTT.